What follows are 32 T cell receptor beta chains derived from one specimen sequenced in a study of T-cell memory formation after mild COVID-19. TCRdb redid the calling of the 5' RACE reads with MiXCR, one entry per CDR3 protein. The profile shows about 82,000 distinct CDR3 sequences, about 13% of them singletons. The sample consisted of PBMCs or a T cell subset sorted from them (not recorded which). Receptor source: a man aged 18 to 30 who had mild COVID-19 (a few samples of this study predate the infection). Cell type and time point are not known.

This chain joins TRBV7-8 and TRBJ2-3, with a weak D call TRBD2 (5 bases). CDR1 is SGHVS and CDR2 is FQNEAQ in the germline V gene. CDR3 length: 15 residues. Trimming left V 5 bases short and J 2 bases short, with 14 bases between. CDR3 DNA: TGTGCCAGCAGCCCCGTGGCGGGCGTCACAGATACGCAGTATTTT. Its translation: CASSPVAGVTDTQYF. Together with reference TRBV7-8 and TRBJ2-3, the CDR3 gives the full variable domain: GAGVSQSPRYKVAKRGQDVALRCDPISGHVSLFWYQQALGQGPEFLTYFQNEAQLDKSGLPSDRFFAERPEGSVSTLKIQRTQQEDSAVYLCASSPVAGVTDTQYFGPGTRLTVL.

The genes are TRBV7-8 and TRBJ1-5, with D maybe TRBD1 (5 bases). The germline gives CDR1 SGHVS, CDR2 FQNEAQ. The length of the CDR3 is 15 residues. V was cut by 4 bases and J by 6 bases, with 16 bases left in between. Written as DNA, the CDR3 is TGTGCCAGCAGCTCGTTCCAGGGCCCAAGTCAGCCCCAGCATTTT. Residues: CASSSFQGPSQPQHF.

V usage is TRBV4-3 and J usage is TRBJ2-5, with D perhaps TRBD1 (5 bases). The CDR3 is 15 residues long. With 1 base removed from V and 6 bases from J, the gap between germline ends came to 15 bases. CDR1 LGHNA and CDR2 YSLEER come from the germline V gene. The CDR3 loop reads CASSQGAGNMQTQYF. The CDR3 bases are TGCGCCAGCAGCCAAGGGGCAGGGAATATGCAGACCCAGTACTTC.

This clonotype occurred a few times. The chain combines TRBV21-1 with TRBJ2-7; the table assigns TRBD1, which was not confirmed against the DNA. TRBV21-1 is a listed pseudogene. The CDR3 has 18 residues. CDR3 in amino acids: CASSKEAGPCNWEYEQYF. The CDR3 DNA is TGTGCCAGCAGCAAAGAAGCCGGACCCTGCAATTGGGAATACGAGCAGTACTTC.

V gene TRBV7-2 combines with J gene TRBJ2-5; D possibly corresponds to TRBD2 (6 bases). V lost 4 bases and J lost 3, with 15 bases in between. Germline V gene lookup returns CDR1 SGHTA and CDR2 FQGNSA. The CDR3 has 15 residues. DNA for the CDR3: TGTGCCAGCAGCTCGATTAGGGACTTGAAAGAGACCCAGTACTTC. It is translated as CASSSIRDLKETQYF.

By its share, this clonotype is large. The rearrangement joins TRBV4-1 to TRBJ1-1, with unresolved D. The V gene lost 4 bases and the J gene lost 6 bases, with 12 bases spanning the gap. The germline V gene encodes CDR1 MGHRA and CDR2 YSYEKL. The CDR3 totals 13 residues. The CDR3 loop is CASSPREVAEAFF. In DNA form, the CDR3 reads TGCGCCAGCAGCCCTAGGGAGGTGGCTGAAGCTTTCTTT.

The genes are TRBV4-3 and TRBJ2-3; 7 nucleotides align to TRBD1. The CDR3 loop spans 21 amino acids. V shed 1 base and J 4 bases; nucleotides not matched to a gene: 23. The V gene's germline CDR1 is LGHNA and CDR2 YSLEER. The DNA of the CDR3 is TGCGCCAGCAGCCAAGCGGCAGGGCGAGGGGGCAACAGGGTTTCCCCAGATACGCAGTATTTT. Its protein is CASSQAAGRGGNRVSPDTQYF.

V is TRBV20-1 and J is TRBJ2-3, with TRBD2 identical over 7 bases. V lost 6 bases, J lost 4 bases, and 16 bases stayed unmatched. The CDR3 covers 16 residues. Germline CDR1 and CDR2: DFQATT and SNEGSKA (reference sequence). CDR3 loop: CSAAPRVRGVSDTQYF. The CDR3 DNA follows: TGCAGTGCAGCCCCTAGGGTCCGGGGGGTGTCAGATACGCAGTATTTT.

The rearrangement uses TRBV14 and TRBJ2-7; 9 bases are shared with TRBD2. This CDR3 spans 18 amino acids. From germline, CDR1 is SGHDN and CDR2 FVKESK. Germline trimming cut 0 bases from V and 3 bases from J; bases unmatched to any gene: 12. CDR3 sequence: CASSQEESGGRFYYEQYV. The CDR3 DNA reads as TGTGCCAGCAGCCAAGAGGAGAGCGGGGGGCGCTTTTACTACGAGCAGTACGTC.

The V gene is TRBV4-1, the J gene TRBJ2-5; 7 nucleotides agree with TRBD2. Per germline, CDR1 MGHRA and CDR2 YSYEKL. Trimming removed 5 bases from V and 2 bases from J; junction bases left unmatched: 5. The CDR3 sequence is 14 residues long. Written as DNA, the CDR3 is TGCGCCAGCAGCGCAGTGGGGGGGCAAGAGACCCAGTACTTC. It is translated as CASSAVGGQETQYF.

This clonotype was recorded a few times. The V call is TRBV4-1, the J call TRBJ2-4; 7 nucleotides agree with TRBD1. Trimming removed 1 base from V and 8 bases from J; junction bases left unmatched: 8. This CDR3 spans 15 amino acids. In germline, CDR1 is MGHRA, CDR2 YSYEKL. The CDR3, as DNA: TGCGCCAGCAGCCAAGGACAGGGCGGGTACGACATTCAGTACTTC. It yields the protein CASSQGQGGYDIQYF.

This clonotype was seen a handful of times. The chain combines TRBV5-4 with TRBJ2-6; D is unresolved. CDR3 length equals 18 residues. Deletions cut 1 base from V and 0 bases from J, with 14 bases between. Germline values: CDR1 SGHNT, CDR2 YYREEE (reference sequence). This chain's CDR3 is CASSLHPGYSSGANVLTF. The CDR3 DNA sequence: TGTGCCAGCAGCTTGCATCCGGGTTATAGCTCTGGGGCCAACGTCCTGACTTTC.

This clonotype was found many times. CDR3 sequence (DNA): TGTGCCAGCAGCCCGGCTGGGGATACGCAGTATTTT. Amino acids: CASSPAGDTQYF. V usage is TRBV5-6 and J usage is TRBJ2-3; D gene uncertain. V shed 4 bases and J shed 6 bases, with 9 bases lying between them. CDR3 length: 12 amino acids. CDR1 and CDR2 (germline): SGHDT, YYEEEE.

This clonotype appeared a few times. The genes are TRBV7-9 and TRBJ2-7; maybe TRBD2 (6 bases). Between the trimmed V and J ends, which lost 3 bases and 2 bases, there was a span of 8 bases. The CDR3 is 13 amino acids. In germline, CDR1 is SEHNR, CDR2 FQNEAQ (reference sequence). CDR3 nucleotides: TGTGCCAGCAGCTTGCGGGGCACCTACGAGCAGTACGTC. The encoded protein is CASSLRGTYEQYV.

The chain uses TRBV15 and TRBJ1-1; D not certain. CDR3 length: 13 residues. Germline CDR1 reads LNHNV; CDR2 reads YYDKDF (reference sequence). V dropped 5 bases and J dropped 2 bases, with 9 bases sitting between them. Here the CDR3 DNA reads TGTGCCACCAGCCGCCGTGATAACACTGAAGCTTTCTTT. Residues: CATSRRDNTEAFF.

The V gene is TRBV28, the J gene TRBJ1-5; D unresolved. The CDR3 contains 12 residues. Trimming removed 7 bases from V and 7 bases from J, with 11 bases in between. The V gene's germline CDR1 is MDHEN and CDR2 SYDVKM. The CDR3 region is CASKLGDQPQHF. CDR3 bases: TGTGCCAGCAAGCTGGGAGACCAGCCCCAGCATTTT.

In this sample, this clonotype turned up once. This chain uses TRBV6-2 or TRBV6-3 with TRBJ2-2, with D possibly matching TRBD1 (6 bases). Trimming cost V 2 bases and J 6 bases, with 13 bases left between them. CDR1 is MNHEY and CDR2 is SVGEGT in the germline V gene. This CDR3 is built from 15 residues. As DNA, the CDR3 is TGTGCCAGCAGTTACATGGCAGGGGCCGCCGGGGAGCTGTTTTTT. This encodes CASSYMAGAAGELFF.

The V call is TRBV19, the J call TRBJ2-2, with D perhaps matching TRBD2 (6 bases). Deletions cut 6 bases from V and 4 bases from J, with 12 bases between. The CDR3 is made up of 14 amino acids. Germline CDR1 LNHDA, CDR2 SQIVND (reference sequence). Here the CDR3 reads CASSGREATGELFF. CDR3 DNA sequence: TGTGCCAGTAGCGGCAGGGAGGCCACCGGGGAGCTGTTTTTT.

There are many counts of this clonotype. DNA of the CDR3: TGCGCCAGCAGCTATTTGGGGGGCGGCCCTGAAGCTTTCTTT. Translated: CASSYLGGGPEAFF. The J gene is TRBJ1-1, the V gene TRBV5-1, with D tentatively TRBD1 (6 bases). The CDR3 has 14 amino acids. V was clipped by 3 bases and J by 6 bases, with 15 bases between them. Germline-derived CDR1 and CDR2 are SGHRS and YFSETQ.

This clonotype has a handful of counts. V is TRBV25-1 and J is TRBJ1-6; possible D gene TRBD1, 5 bases. Germline V CDR1 and CDR2: MGHDK, SYGVNS. V dropped 3 bases and J dropped 6 bases, with 18 bases sitting between them. There are 17 residues in the CDR3. The CDR3 loop reads CASSDLTGGRINSPLHF. CDR3 DNA sequence: TGTGCCAGCAGTGATTTGACCGGGGGACGGATTAATTCACCCCTCCACTTT.

This clonotype was seen a handful of times. The chain links TRBV7-9 to TRBJ1-1, with D uncertain. This CDR3 is built from 15 residues. The germline V and J ends were trimmed by 2 bases and 0 bases, with 10 bases remaining between them. Germline V lookup: CDR1 SEHNR, CDR2 FQNEAQ (reference sequence). In DNA, the CDR3 is TGTGCCAGCAGCTTATACCCAGGAGTGAACACTGAAGCTTTCTTT. This encodes CASSLYPGVNTEAFF.

V usage is TRBV20-1 and J usage is TRBJ1-2; TRBD1 matches at 11 bases. The CDR3 consists of 13 residues. V shed 7 bases and J 8 bases; nucleotides not matched to a gene: 9. Germline V gene lookup returns CDR1 DFQATT and CDR2 SNEGSKA (reference sequence). DNA for the CDR3: TGCAGTGTTGGGACAGGGGGTTTGGAAGGCTACACCTTC. Protein: CSVGTGGLEGYTF.

This clonotype was recorded a few times. The chain joins TRBV9 to TRBJ2-5; 7 nucleotides line up with TRBD2. This CDR3 spans 15 amino acids. The V and J ends lost 0 bases and 3 bases, in that order; junction bases with no gene match: 5. CDR1 SGDLS and CDR2 YYNGEE come from the germline V gene. The CDR3 DNA is TGTGCCAGCAGCGTAGAACAGCTAGCGGAAGAGACCCAGTACTTC. Amino acids: CASSVEQLAEETQYF.

Many counts were recorded for this clonotype. V is TRBV7-6 and J is TRBJ2-1; D is ambiguous. V was cut by 4 bases and J by 10 bases, with 8 bases left in between. The CDR3 contains 11 residues. Germline V gives CDR1 SGHVS, CDR2 FNYEAQ. CDR3 in DNA: TGTGCCAGCAGCTCCTTAGGCGAGCAGTTCTTC. Translating gives CASSSLGEQFF.

CDR3 sequence reads: CASSLVTSELDTQYF. The DNA of the CDR3 is TGCGCCAGCAGCTTGGTGACTTCCGAATTAGATACGCAGTATTTT. V is TRBV5-1 and J is TRBJ2-3; D is uncertain. The CDR3 contains 15 residues. V was trimmed by 0 bases and J by 5 bases, leaving 13 bases between them. Germline V gene lookup returns CDR1 SGHRS and CDR2 YFSETQ. Looking up the rest from reference TRBV5-1 and TRBJ2-3 gives the full variable domain: KAGVTQTPRYLIKTRGQQVTLSCSPISGHRSVSWYQQTPGQGLQFLFEYFSETQRNKGNFPGRFSGRQFSNSRSEMNVSTLELGDSALYLCASSLVTSELDTQYFGPGTRLTVL.

The sample holds a few counts of this clonotype. This chain joins TRBV12-3 or TRBV12-4 and TRBJ2-1; 14 positions agree with TRBD2. This CDR3 has 15 amino acids. Trimming took 6 bases from V and 7 from J; bases not matched to a gene: 5. The CDR3 loop is CASRRTSGGLNEQFF. The DNA for the CDR3 is TGTGCCAGCAGACGGACTAGCGGGGGGCTGAATGAGCAGTTCTTC.

A few counts support this clonotype. The rearrangement links TRBV29-1 to TRBJ2-3, with TRBD2 matching over 10 bases. Germline CDR1 reads SQVTM; CDR2 reads ANQGSEA. This CDR3 contains 15 residues. J gave up 2 bases and V 4 bases, and 6 bases lay outside the gene matches. CDR3 loop: CSVGLAGVNTDTQYF. The CDR3 coding sequence is TGCAGCGTTGGGCTAGCGGGGGTAAACACAGATACGCAGTATTTT.

This clonotype turned up a few times. The chain links TRBV7-9 to TRBJ1-5; 8 nucleotides align to TRBD1. Germline trimming cut 6 bases from V and 2 bases from J; bases unmatched to any gene: 3. Germline V gene lookup returns CDR1 SEHNR and CDR2 FQNEAQ (reference sequence). This CDR3 has 14 residues. As DNA, the CDR3 is TGTGCCAGCAGTTCGGACAGGGGCAATCAGCCCCAGCATTTT. Amino acids: CASSSDRGNQPQHF.

The J gene is TRBJ1-6, the V gene TRBV4-1, with D perhaps TRBD1 (6 bases). The germline gives CDR1 MGHRA, CDR2 YSYEKL. Trimming pared 2 bases from V and 8 bases from J, leaving 16 bases between. This CDR3 contains 16 residues. The CDR3 spells CASSQLGQTSDSPLHF. For the CDR3, the DNA is TGCGCCAGCAGCCAACTGGGACAAACCTCGGATTCACCCCTCCACTTT.

The chain employs TRBV6-5 and TRBJ2-7, with D maybe TRBD2 (7 bases). Per germline, CDR1 MNHEY and CDR2 SVGAGI. The CDR3 is 14 amino acids. Trimming cost V 3 bases and J 2 bases, with 11 bases left between them. The CDR3 sequence: CASSYRGAPYEQYF. The CDR3 bases are TGTGCCAGCAGTTATCGGGGGGCTCCCTACGAGCAGTACTTC.

This chain joins TRBV15 and TRBJ1-5, with D perhaps matching TRBD1 (6 bases). Germline V gene data show CDR1 as LNHNV and CDR2 as YYDKDF (reference sequence). The length of the CDR3 is 14 residues. Trimming took 0 bases from V and 6 from J, leaving 9 bases between them. Here the CDR3 DNA reads TGTGCCACCAGCAGAGATATAGGGGGTCAGCCCCAGCATTTT. This gives the protein CATSRDIGGQPQHF.

V is TRBV10-2 and J is TRBJ2-5; D remains ambiguous. This CDR3 contains 13 residues. The germline CDR1 and CDR2 sequences are WSHSY and SAAADI. Deletions cut 3 bases from V and 4 bases from J, with 9 bases between. DNA for the CDR3: TGCGCCAGCAGTGAATGGGATAGAGAGACCCAGTACTTC. Translating it yields CASSEWDRETQYF.